This passage covers 18 T cell receptor beta chains from one sample sequenced in a study of post-analysis software for immune sequencing data. Study-wide points: Compared with controls, patients had more of about five TRBV segments, including TRBV5-6, TRBV5-1 and TRBV20-1.

For these receptors, no antigen is known. Tagging with unique molecular identifiers was a feature of the TCR beta cDNA libraries. TCRdb reanalysed the PCR reads using MiXCR and keeps one entry per CDR3 protein. The table includes fewer than 600,000 distinct CDR3 sequences, around 40% detected once. Sequencing input: blood. All receptors derive from a girl aged 5 to 17 with multiple sclerosis.

The CDR3 sequence is CASSYSGCSASYTF. The CDR3 nucleotides are TGTGCCAGCAGTTATTCCGGTTGCTCGGCCAGCTACACCTTC. The chain has TRBV6-9 and TRBJ1-2; D gene ambiguous. Trimming cost V 0 bases and J 9 bases, with 14 bases left between them. This CDR3 has 14 amino acids. The germline CDR1 and CDR2 sequences are MNHGY and SVAAGI.

A single count supports this clonotype. The genes are TRBV6-4 and TRBJ2-3; possible D gene TRBD2, 6 bases. Germline V gives CDR1 MRHNA, CDR2 SNTAGT. V lost 0 bases and J lost 4, with 11 bases in between. The CDR3 has 15 residues. The CDR3 coding sequence is TGTGCCAGCAGTGACTCGGAGGGAGGAGCAGATACGCAGTATTTT. Protein sequence: CASSDSEGGADTQYF.

The rearrangement joins TRBV9 to TRBJ2-1, with a tentative D call TRBD2 (6 bases). There are 20 residues in the CDR3. Looked up from germline, CDR1 is SGDLS and CDR2 is YYNGEE. The germline V and J ends were trimmed by 3 bases and 0 bases, with 25 bases remaining between them. CDR3 sequence (DNA): TGTGCCAGCAGCGGGTCACAGCGGGTTCTCTCTCAGAGCTCCTACAATGAGCAGTTCTTC. Its protein is CASSGSQRVLSQSSYNEQFF. The variable domain in full, completed from reference TRBV9 and TRBJ2-1, reads DSGVTQTPKHLITATGQRVTLRCSPRSGDLSVYWYQQSLDQGLQFLIQYYNGEERAKGNILERFSAQQFPDLHSELNLSSLELGDSALYFCASSGSQRVLSQSSYNEQFFGPGTRLTVL.

The V call is TRBV6-6, the J call TRBJ2-3, with TRBD2 identical over 10 bases. V shed 4 bases and J 6 bases; nucleotides not matched to a gene: 13. CDR1 is MNHNY, CDR2 SVGAGI, per germline (reference sequence). The CDR3 sequence is 17 residues long. The CDR3 region is CASSSPGTSAYTDTQYF. CDR3 DNA: TGTGCCAGCAGTTCCCCGGGGACTAGCGCCTACACTGATACGCAGTATTTT.

The chain recombines TRBV28 with TRBJ2-1; 7 nucleotides match TRBD1. V dropped 6 bases and J dropped 0; count of bases not matched to a gene: 5. The CDR3 is 15 amino acids. Germline V gene lookup returns CDR1 MDHEN and CDR2 SYDVKM. This CDR3 is CASRDRKSSYNEQFF. In DNA, the CDR3 is TGTGCCAGCAGGGACAGGAAATCCTCCTACAATGAGCAGTTCTTC.

This chain connects TRBV28 to TRBJ2-1, with 12 bases lining up with TRBD2. J was trimmed by 4 bases and V by 5 bases; bases with no gene match: 15. The germline V gene has CDR1 MDHEN and CDR2 SYDVKM. The CDR3 contains 19 residues. CDR3 amino acids: CASSAQGVDGTSGYNEQFF. The CDR3 region has the DNA TGTGCCAGCAGTGCGCAGGGGGTCGACGGGACTAGCGGGTACAATGAGCAGTTCTTC.

The V gene is TRBV5-1, the J gene TRBJ2-1; no reliable D call. CDR1 is SGHRS and CDR2 is YFSETQ in the germline V gene. The CDR3 is 12 amino acids. V gave up 0 bases and J gave up 9 bases, with 7 bases separating them. The CDR3 nucleotides read TGCGCCAGCAGCTTGGAAGCCAGTGAGCAGTTCTTC. As protein: CASSLEASEQFF.

V and J are TRBV28 and TRBJ2-5, with a tentative D call TRBD2 (6 bases). There are 17 residues in the CDR3. The ends were cut back, 2 bases at V and 2 bases at J, with 18 bases in the middle. From germline, CDR1 is MDHEN and CDR2 SYDVKM. The CDR3 region is CASSLLEGGAPQETQYF. CDR3 sequence (DNA): TGTGCCAGCAGTTTACTGGAGGGTGGTGCCCCACAAGAGACCCAGTACTTC.

V gene TRBV7-9 combines with J gene TRBJ1-1; D is ambiguous. Germline V gene data show CDR1 as SEHNR and CDR2 as FQNEAQ (reference sequence). This CDR3 contains 12 residues. V was pared by 4 bases and J by 5 bases, with 8 bases between. CDR3 DNA: TGTGCCAGCAGCTACCCCGCGACTGAAGCTTTCTTT. Its protein is CASSYPATEAFF.

V is TRBV20-1 and J is TRBJ2-1; 12 nucleotides line up with TRBD2. J lost 8 bases, V lost 0 bases, and 8 bases had no gene match. The CDR3 loop spans 16 amino acids. Germline loops: CDR1 DFQATT, CDR2 SNEGSKA (reference sequence). CDR3 amino acids: CSARDGPGTSGYEQFF. The CDR3 DNA is TGCAGTGCTAGAGATGGTCCCGGGACTAGCGGGTATGAGCAGTTCTTC.

This chain joins TRBV29-1 and TRBJ1-2; D gene ambiguous. The CDR3 spans 14 residues. Trimming stripped 7 bases from V and 4 bases from J, with 19 bases between. Germline values: CDR1 SQVTM, CDR2 ANQGSEA. The CDR3 spells CSASYSPASYGYTF. For the CDR3, the DNA is TGCAGCGCCTCATACAGTCCAGCTAGCTATGGCTACACCTTC.

This clonotype was found once. This chain uses TRBV12-3 or TRBV12-4 with TRBJ1-5; 7 bases map to TRBD1. Trimming at V came to 1 base and at J to 7 bases, leaving 7 bases not matched to a gene. This CDR3 region has 15 residues. CDR3: CASSLGLQGGQPQHF. In DNA, the CDR3 is TGTGCCAGCAGTTTAGGTCTGCAGGGGGGACAGCCCCAGCATTTT.

This chain uses TRBV29-1 with TRBJ2-7; 7 nucleotides align to TRBD2. Unmatched junction bases numbered 8, after V lost 5 bases and J lost 4 bases. CDR1 SQVTM and CDR2 ANQGSEA come from the germline V gene. The CDR3 sequence is 13 residues long. CDR3 protein: CSVNKREGYEQYF. DNA of the CDR3: TGCAGCGTTAATAAGAGGGAGGGGTACGAGCAGTACTTC.

This clonotype has only a few counts. The chain links TRBV6-5 to TRBJ2-1; perhaps TRBD1 as D (6 bases). The ends were cut back, 6 bases at V and 0 bases at J, with 12 bases in the middle. CDR1 is MNHEY, CDR2 SVGAGI, per germline. The CDR3 length is 15 residues. The chain's CDR3 is CASRYRDNSYNEQFF. Written as DNA, the CDR3 is TGTGCCAGCAGATACAGGGATAACTCCTACAATGAGCAGTTCTTC.

This clonotype was observed at least ten times. This rearrangement joins TRBV29-1 to TRBJ2-1; TRBD2 aligns across 7 bases. CDR1 is SQVTM and CDR2 is ANQGSEA in the germline V gene. The CDR3 has 16 residues. Trimming cost V 5 bases and J 4 bases; bases outside gene matches: 14. CDR3 sequence (DNA): TGCAGCGTTCGACGGGTTCTAGCGGAGGAGTACAATGAGCAGTTCTTC. Its translation is CSVRRVLAEEYNEQFF.

This clonotype was counted between two and nine times. V and J are TRBV7-8 and TRBJ2-5, with TRBD1 identical over 8 bases. The CDR3 has 14 residues. With 5 bases clipped from V and 3 bases from J, the junction kept 5 bases outside the gene matches. The germline gives CDR1 SGHVS, CDR2 FQNEAQ. CDR3 region: CASSKQGGKETQYF. The DNA of the CDR3 is TGTGCCAGCAGCAAACAGGGGGGAAAAGAGACCCAGTACTTC. Full variable domain (outside the CDR3, taken from reference TRBV7-8 and TRBJ2-5): GAGVSQSPRYKVAKRGQDVALRCDPISGHVSLFWYQQALGQGPEFLTYFQNEAQLDKSGLPSDRFFAERPEGSVSTLKIQRTQQEDSAVYLCASSKQGGKETQYFGPGTRLLVL.

The chain uses TRBV12-3 or TRBV12-4 and TRBJ1-1; 7 positions match TRBD1. The CDR3 has 13 residues. The junction had 5 bases not matched to a gene; V was cut back by 3 bases and J by 7 bases. CDR3 region: CASSFTQGFEAFF. The CDR3 bases are TGTGCCAGCAGTTTCACACAGGGGTTTGAAGCTTTCTTT.

This clonotype was seen only a few times. V is TRBV4-1 and J is TRBJ2-7; D is ambiguous. The germline V gene encodes CDR1 MGHRA and CDR2 YSYEKL. V was pared by 2 bases and J by 0 bases, with 5 bases between. The CDR3 runs to 13 residues. This chain's CDR3 is CASSQTISYEQYF. CDR3 sequence (DNA): TGCGCCAGCAGCCAAACTATCTCCTACGAGCAGTACTTC.